The present entry profiles one TCR beta chain with its context. As yet, its antigen is unknown. The V gene end was trimmed by 2 bases and the J gene end by 5 bases; junction bases not matched to a gene: 5. Germline CDR1 and CDR2: SGHTA and FQGTGA. The CDR3 totals 15 residues. Clones were read by immunoSEQ multiplex PCR, and TCRdb kept only the in-frame ones, dropping some. The data show around 79,000 clones, with 75% to 95% seen just once and about 2.5% held by the top ten. The data originate from a study of OX40 agonist ivuxolimab in advanced cancers. Study as a whole: Treatment of patients was with ivuxolimab, an agonistic anti-OX40 (CD134) antibody. Among those treated, three patients had partial responses, one with hepatocellular carcinoma and two with cutaneous melanoma. Notes on the study in general: Expanded clones belonging to CD8+ T cells outnumbered, on average, those of CD4+. Some nonresponders additionally presented with little normalized T-cell clonal expansion.

The sequence was collected from an adult with an advanced solid tumor such as melanoma, head and neck, liver or kidney cancer. The chain is built from TRBV7-3 and TRBJ2-1; TRBD1 aligns across 8 bases. Sequenced here: CD4+ or CD8+ T cells sorted from blood, sampled in a trial of the OX40 agonist ivuxolimab. CDR3 loop: CASSLGGTGHNEQFF. In DNA form, the CDR3 reads TGTGCCAGCAGCTTAGGTGGGACAGGCCACAATGAGCAGTTCTTC.